This passage covers 26 T cell receptor beta chains from one sample sequenced in a study of T-cell reconstitution after alpha-beta-depleted transplantation in children (dated by TCRdb to 2016 to 2017). The receptor library was made with PCR. Sequencing took place on an Illumina HiSeq 2500. TCR libraries were prepared with molecular barcoding, using unique molecular identifiers to normalize TCRbeta repertoire quantification. TCRdb took the public reads, trimmed them with fastp at Q25, ran MiXCR for clone calling and kept in-frame beta chains. Identical CDR3 protein sequences are pooled into one entry, listed with their most common genes and DNA. The sample profile shows 330,000 or so distinct CDR3 sequences; approximately 10% of them were found once. The biggest ten clones account for 2% to 2.5% of the sample. The sample was PBMCs from the stem cell graft donor, taken from the stem cell graft. All receptors derive from a human donor who donated a stem cell graft to a child with acute lymphoblastic leukemia.

This clonotype was observed a few times. V usage is TRBV11-1 and J usage is TRBJ1-1; 10 nucleotides agree with TRBD1. V shed 1 base and J 5 bases; nucleotides not matched to a gene: 19. CDR1 and CDR2 from the germline V gene are SGHAT and FQDESV (reference sequence). CDR3 length: 20 amino acids. The CDR3 DNA sequence: TGTGCCAGCAGCTTAGTAGGGTACCGGGACAGGGGACTCGGAGGGACTGAAGCTTTCTTT. Translating gives CASSLVGYRDRGLGGTEAFF.

The rearrangement uses TRBV6-1 and TRBJ2-7, with D unclear. The CDR3 length is 11 residues. Between the trimmed V and J ends, which lost 3 bases and 9 bases, there was a span of 9 bases. Per the germline V gene, CDR1 is MNHNS and CDR2 is SASEGT. The DNA of the CDR3 is TGTGCCAGCAGTGATGCCGGGCCGCAGTACTTC. It yields the protein CASSDAGPQYF.

This clonotype was observed a few times. This chain links TRBV7-9 with TRBJ2-3; no definite D call. This CDR3 spans 14 amino acids. The germline CDR1 and CDR2 sequences are SEHNR and FQNEAQ (reference sequence). The germline V and J ends were trimmed by 2 bases and 3 bases, with 9 bases remaining between them. CDR3 sequence reads: CASSLFSRTDTQYF. DNA of the CDR3: TGTGCCAGCAGCTTATTCAGCAGGACAGATACGCAGTATTTT.

This clonotype was seen a handful of times. The V call is TRBV4-1, the J call TRBJ2-1, with 9 positions matching TRBD1. The J segment lost 6 bases and the V segment lost 10 bases, leaving 1 base of the junction unmatched. The CDR3 runs to 11 residues. Looked up from germline, CDR1 is MGHRA and CDR2 is YSYEKL. The CDR3 DNA sequence: TGCGCCACGGGACAGGGCAATGAGCAGTTCTTC. Protein product: CATGQGNEQFF.

The chain is built from TRBV20-1 and TRBJ1-4, with 8 bases aligning to TRBD1. CDR3 length: 12 amino acids. CDR1 is DFQATT, CDR2 SNEGSKA, per germline (reference sequence). The CDR3 coding sequence is TGCGGTTCAGGGGGCGGTGATGAAAAACTGTTTTTT. It codes for CGSGGGDEKLFF.

This clonotype has just a few counts. This chain connects TRBV12-3 or TRBV12-4 to TRBJ2-1; tentative D call: TRBD1 (5 bases). The CDR3 extends over 17 amino acids. V shed 3 bases and J shed 2 bases, with 17 bases lying between them. CDR3 bases: TGTGCCAGCAGTTTTGGTGGACAAGTGATTACCTACAATGAGCAGTTCTTC. This encodes CASSFGGQVITYNEQFF.

This rearrangement joins TRBV27 to TRBJ2-6; D may be TRBD1 (6 bases). Germline CDR1 MNHEY, CDR2 SMNVEV (reference sequence). This CDR3 region has 17 residues. With 7 bases removed from V and 1 base from J, the gap between germline ends came to 17 bases. The CDR3 bases are TGTGCCAGCACGAAGACAGGACAGTTGTCTGGGGCCAACGTCCTGACTTTC. Amino acids: CASTKTGQLSGANVLTF.

The chain employs TRBV29-1 and TRBJ2-3; D possibly corresponds to TRBD1 (5 bases). V was clipped by 4 bases and J by 2 bases, with 13 bases between them. CDR3 size: 14 residues. In germline, CDR1 is SQVTM, CDR2 ANQGSEA. The CDR3 sequence: CSVGRQGFTDTQYF. CDR3 DNA: TGCAGCGTTGGGCGGCAGGGATTCACAGATACGCAGTATTTT.

This clonotype was observed a few times. The V gene is TRBV9, the J gene TRBJ2-3; TRBD2 agrees at 11 bases. CDR1 is SGDLS, CDR2 YYNGEE, per germline. The trim removed 2 bases at V and 4 bases at J, leaving 9 bases unmatched. The CDR3 extends over 17 amino acids. The CDR3 loop reads CASSVKLAGVSPDTQYF. The CDR3 DNA reads TGTGCCAGCAGCGTCAAACTAGCGGGAGTTTCCCCAGATACGCAGTATTTT.

The CDR3 coding sequence is TGTGCCAGCAGCCCCGGACCCTCCATGGCGGAGACCCAGTACTTC. It yields the protein CASSPGPSMAETQYF. V and J are TRBV5-4 and TRBJ2-5; the D is unclear. This CDR3 is built from 15 residues. CDR1 is SGHNT, CDR2 YYREEE, per germline (reference sequence). Trimming shortened V by 4 bases and J by 5 bases, and 18 bases separated the two germline ends. Full variable domain (missing parts from reference TRBV5-4 and TRBJ2-5): ETGVTQSPTHLIKTRGQQVTLRCSSQSGHNTVSWYQQALGQGPQFIFQYYREEENGRGNFPPRFSGLQFPNYSSELNVNALELDDSALYLCASSPGPSMAETQYFGPGTRLLVL.

This chain connects TRBV6-2 or TRBV6-3 to TRBJ1-1; no clear D gene. The V and J ends lost 2 bases and 0 bases respectively, with 7 bases between them. CDR1 MNHEY and CDR2 SVGEGT come from the germline V gene. The CDR3 is 14 residues long. CDR3 coding DNA: TGTGCCAGCAGTTACAGGGTGATGAACACTGAAGCTTTCTTT. Amino acid sequence: CASSYRVMNTEAFF.

This rearrangement joins TRBV20-1 to TRBJ1-3; D possibly corresponds to TRBD1 (6 bases). V lost 7 bases, J lost 8 bases, and 12 bases lay in between. CDR3 length equals 11 residues. Germline V lookup: CDR1 DFQATT, CDR2 SNEGSKA (reference sequence). The CDR3 DNA sequence: TGCAGTGGATCTAGGGGGGACACCATATATTTT. It codes for CSGSRGDTIYF.

Only one count was recorded for this clonotype. A clone one base away is much larger, so this may be a read error. The chain combines TRBV7-2 with TRBJ1-3; D is ambiguous. Trimming took 7 bases from V and 5 from J, leaving 15 bases between them. The CDR3 has 14 residues. The germline V gene has CDR1 SGHTA and CDR2 FQGNSA. CDR3 loop: CASTLGLERNTIYF. CDR3 sequence (DNA): TGTGCCAGCACCTTGGGATTGGAGCGAAACACCATATATTTT. The complete variable domain, with remaining parts taken from reference TRBV7-2 and TRBJ1-3, reads GAGVSQSPSNKVTEKGKDVELRCDPISGHTALYWYRQSLGQGLEFLIYFQGNSAPDKSGLPSDRFSAERTGGSVSTLTIQRTQQEDSAVYLCASTLGLERNTIYFGEGSWLTVV.

Comment on this clonotype: Since a much larger clone is just one base distant, this may be a read error. This sequence joins TRBV24-1 and TRBJ2-2, with 7 positions matching TRBD1. Germline V CDR1 and CDR2: KGHDR, SFDVKD. V lost 4 bases to trimming and J lost 0 bases; unmatched junction nucleotides: 4. CDR3 length: 16 amino acids. The CDR3 here is CATSDGQAANTGELFF. The DNA of the CDR3 is TGTGCCACCAGTGACGGACAGGCGGCGAACACCGGGGAGCTGTTTTTT.

This chain connects TRBV4-2 to TRBJ2-1; no definite D call. Per the germline V gene, CDR1 is LGHNA and CDR2 is YNFKEQ. The CDR3 has 14 residues. The V gene lost 4 bases and the J gene lost 6 bases, with 13 bases spanning the gap. CDR3 residues: CASSLAEVINEQFF. In DNA form, the CDR3 reads TGTGCCAGCAGCCTGGCGGAAGTGATCAATGAGCAGTTCTTC.

The genes are TRBV12-3 or TRBV12-4 and TRBJ2-2, with D possibly being TRBD1 (6 bases). The CDR3 sequence is 16 residues long. V dropped 0 bases and J dropped 7 bases, with 15 bases sitting between them. CDR3 protein: CASSLAVSRGGGELFF. For the CDR3, the DNA is TGTGCCAGCAGTTTAGCTGTCTCCAGAGGGGGCGGGGAGCTGTTTTTT.

Only a few counts were recorded for this clonotype. The V gene is TRBV6-5, the J gene TRBJ1-4, with TRBD1 matching over 7 bases. Trimming removed 2 bases from V and 5 bases from J; junction bases left unmatched: 5. CDR3 size: 15 residues. Per the germline V gene, CDR1 is MNHEY and CDR2 is SVGAGI. CDR3 bases: TGTGCCAGCAGTTACGCCGGGACAGAGAATGAAAAACTGTTTTTT. Translated: CASSYAGTENEKLFF.

This clonotype came up a few times. The gene calls are TRBV4-3 and TRBJ2-3; no clear D gene. CDR1 is LGHNA and CDR2 is YSLEER in the germline V gene. Trimming stripped 0 bases from V and 2 bases from J, with 15 bases between. The CDR3 has 17 amino acids. The CDR3 bases are TGCGCCAGCAGCCAAGATCTCGGCGGAAGCTTCACAGATACGCAGTATTTT. It is translated as CASSQDLGGSFTDTQYF.

In this sample, this clonotype turned up a few times. The rearrangement uses TRBV9 and TRBJ2-7; maybe TRBD2 (5 bases). Trimming removed 3 bases at V and 3 bases at J, with 13 bases between. The germline CDR1 and CDR2 sequences are SGDLS and YYNGEE. The CDR3 is 14 amino acids. The CDR3 sequence: CASSADSRYYEQYF. The CDR3 coding sequence is TGTGCCAGCAGCGCGGACTCTAGATACTACGAGCAGTACTTC.

This clonotype was observed at least ten times. CDR3 bases: TGTGCCAGCAGTCTCAGAGTTAACACTGAAGCTTTCTTT. It yields the protein CASSLRVNTEAFF. The chain has TRBV12-3 or TRBV12-4 and TRBJ1-1; D gene uncertain. Deletions cut 5 bases from V and 2 bases from J, with 9 bases between. This CDR3 region has 13 residues.

This clonotype was seen a few times. J is TRBJ2-1 and V is TRBV12-3 or TRBV12-4; 9 bases map to TRBD2. Trimming took 6 bases from V and 8 from J; bases not matched to a gene: 14. The CDR3 has 16 residues. The DNA of the CDR3 is TGTGCCAGCAGCCAAGGGTATAGCGGGAGCTCCGATGAGCAGTTCTTC. Translation: CASSQGYSGSSDEQFF.

This clonotype was detected many times. The V and J genes are TRBV9 and TRBJ2-1; unclear D gene. This CDR3 region has 13 residues. The V gene lost 0 bases and the J gene lost 5 bases, with 6 bases spanning the gap. Looked up from germline, CDR1 is SGDLS and CDR2 is YYNGEE. Here the CDR3 reads CASSVVPDNEQFF. CDR3 coding DNA: TGTGCCAGCAGCGTAGTCCCCGACAATGAGCAGTTCTTC.

This clonotype was seen a few times. V is TRBV7-8 and J is TRBJ2-1; D is perhaps TRBD1 or TRBD2 (6 bases each). The V end lost 5 bases, the J end lost 8 bases, and 19 bases lay between the germline ends. CDR1 is SGHVS, CDR2 FQNEAQ, per germline. The CDR3 has 15 amino acids. CDR3 nucleotides: TGTGCCAGCAGCAGGGGGGACTTGGGGGGCTATGAGCAGTTCTTC. It specifies CASSRGDLGGYEQFF.

DNA of the CDR3: TGTGCCAGCAGCCCTCAGGGGGGCGGAAACACCATATATTTT. It yields the protein CASSPQGGGNTIYF. The chain uses TRBV9 and TRBJ1-3, with 7 bases matching TRBD1. The ends lost 4 bases at V and 4 bases at J; junction bases unmatched: 5. The CDR3 has 14 residues. Germline V gene lookup returns CDR1 SGDLS and CDR2 YYNGEE.

This clonotype was seen more than once but under ten times. The chain is built from TRBV6-2 or TRBV6-3 and TRBJ2-2, with 8 bases fitting TRBD1. J was trimmed by 8 bases and V by 1 base; bases with no gene match: 0. The CDR3 sequence is 13 residues long. Germline V gene data show CDR1 as MNHEY and CDR2 as SVGEGT. CDR3 nucleotides: TGTGCCAGCAGTTACTGGACAGGGGGGGAGCTGTTTTTT. Protein sequence: CASSYWTGGELFF.

This clonotype was counted between two and nine times. The CDR3: CASSPSPGLAGVEQFF. The CDR3 nucleotides are TGCGCCAGCAGCCCTAGCCCGGGACTAGCGGGAGTGGAGCAGTTCTTC. The V call is TRBV4-1, the J call TRBJ2-1; 14 positions agree with TRBD2. J lost 10 bases, V lost 4 bases, and 9 bases had no gene match. Germline loops: CDR1 MGHRA, CDR2 YSYEKL. The CDR3 consists of 16 residues.